This T cell receptor beta chain was sequenced during a study of T cells in Graves' hyperthyroidism and ophthalmopathy. About the research overall: Peripheral blood was acquired at first diagnosis, ahead of any therapy whatsoever.

This clonotype was detected a few times. The CDR3 regions of TCR beta were amplified from RNA transcripts. The HTBI primer set was used in a first-round RT-PCR of the TCR CDR3. One entry per CDR3 protein, called by TCRdb with MiXCR from the multiplex PCR reads. The sample shows around 500,000 distinct CDR3 sequences, roughly 15% of them seen only once. CDR1 and CDR2 (germline): DFQATT, SNEGSKA (reference sequence). The V end lost 3 bases, the J end lost 0 bases, and 9 bases lay between the germline ends. The CDR3 extends over 14 amino acids. The chain has TRBV20-1 and TRBJ2-1; no definite D call. Source material: blood. This clonotype was sampled from a woman aged 30 to 39 with Graves' ophthalmopathy. This CDR3 is CSARSWSSYNEQFF. The DNA for the CDR3 is TGCAGTGCTAGGAGCTGGAGCTCCTACAATGAGCAGTTCTTC.